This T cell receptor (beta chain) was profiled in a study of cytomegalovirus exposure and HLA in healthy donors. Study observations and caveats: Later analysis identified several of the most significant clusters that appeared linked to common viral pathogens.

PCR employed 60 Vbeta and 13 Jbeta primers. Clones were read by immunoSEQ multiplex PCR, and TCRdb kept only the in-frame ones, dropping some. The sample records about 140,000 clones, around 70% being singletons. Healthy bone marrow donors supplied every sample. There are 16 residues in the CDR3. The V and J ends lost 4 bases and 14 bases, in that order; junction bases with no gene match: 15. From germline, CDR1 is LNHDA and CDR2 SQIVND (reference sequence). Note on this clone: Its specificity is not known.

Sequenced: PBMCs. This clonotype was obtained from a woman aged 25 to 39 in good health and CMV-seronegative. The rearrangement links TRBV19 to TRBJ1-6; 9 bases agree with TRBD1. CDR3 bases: TGTGCCAGTAGTACCGGACAGGGGATTTCAGTCGGAACCCTCCACTTT. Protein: CASSTGQGISVGTLHF.